The 27 T cell receptor beta chains below come from one sample, sequenced in a study of cytotoxic CD8 clonotypes in ibrutinib-treated CLL. Using immunoSEQ multiplex PCR, the repertoire was profiled, and TCRdb retains in-frame clones only, with some absent. The repertoire has 20,000 to 30,000 clones, 65% to 75% of them found once; the top ten carry less than 35%. Sequences were derived from PBMCs, sampled after 24 months of ibrutinib treatment. These receptors all stem from a human donor with chronic lymphocytic leukemia.

The V gene is TRBV7-9, the J gene TRBJ1-2; 7 bases fit TRBD1. Per the germline V gene, CDR1 is SEHNR and CDR2 is FQNEAQ (reference sequence). The CDR3 has 15 amino acids. After removal of 5 bases from V and 0 bases from J, the junction contained 6 bases not matched to a gene. The CDR3 here is CASSVTGTANYGYTF. As DNA, the CDR3 is TGTGCCAGCAGCGTCACCGGGACAGCTAACTATGGCTACACCTTC.

This clone showed up just a few times. This rearrangement joins TRBV29-1 to TRBJ2-5, with 11 bases that match TRBD1. The CDR3 contains 14 residues. CDR1 and CDR2 from the germline V gene are SQVTM and ANQGSEA. V lost 6 bases to trimming and J lost 4 bases; unmatched junction nucleotides: 7. In nucleotides, the CDR3 is TGCAGCGTAGGGACAGGGGGTGACGGAGAGACCCAGTACTTC. Residues: CSVGTGGDGETQYF.

The CDR3: CASSFGGDLRNQPQHF. CDR3 nucleotides: TGTGCCAGCAGCTTTGGAGGGGATCTGCGCAATCAGCCCCAGCATTTT. V usage is TRBV7-8 and J usage is TRBJ1-5; possible D gene TRBD1, 5 bases. The V and J ends lost 3 bases and 2 bases respectively, with 14 bases between them. The CDR3 length is 16 residues. CDR1 SGHVS and CDR2 FQNEAQ come from the germline V gene. The variable domain in full, with the rest retrieved from reference TRBV7-8 and TRBJ1-5, is GAGVSQSPRYKVAKRGQDVALRCDPISGHVSLFWYQQALGQGPEFLTYFQNEAQLDKSGLPSDRFFAERPEGSVSTLKIQRTQQEDSAVYLCASSFGGDLRNQPQHFGDGTRLSIL.

This clone was observed many times. The rearrangement links TRBV5-1 to TRBJ2-3; 12 nucleotides line up with TRBD2. The CDR3 has 18 amino acids. From germline, CDR1 is SGHRS and CDR2 YFSETQ. The V and J ends lost 1 base and 4 bases, in that order; junction bases with no gene match: 10. CDR3 nucleotide sequence: TGCGCCAGCAGCTTGCTAGCGGGGGGGACTTTCCTCGCAGATACGCAGTATTTT. Amino acid sequence: CASSLLAGGTFLADTQYF.

V gene TRBV7-9 combines with J gene TRBJ2-3; 11 nucleotides match TRBD1. The V gene's germline CDR1 is SEHNR and CDR2 FQNEAQ (reference sequence). Losses at the gene ends were 4 bases for V and 7 bases for J; bases not matched to a gene: 16. The CDR3 sequence is 18 residues long. The CDR3 region has the DNA TGTGCCAGCAGCTCAACCCTGATCGGGACAGGGGGTTCTAATACGCAGTATTTT. Translation: CASSSTLIGTGGSNTQYF.

This clone was observed a single time. The V gene is TRBV4-1, the J gene TRBJ1-5; TRBD1 might be the D (6 bases). In germline, CDR1 is MGHRA, CDR2 YSYEKL. V was trimmed by 6 bases and J by 5 bases, leaving 20 bases between them. The CDR3 consists of 16 residues. The CDR3 reads CASRHIGEGGHQPQHF. CDR3 nucleotides: TGCGCCAGCAGACATATCGGGGAAGGGGGGCATCAGCCCCAGCATTTT.

This clone was picked up one time. This sequence joins TRBV11-2 and TRBJ1-6; D remains ambiguous. CDR1 SGHAT and CDR2 FQNNGV come from the germline V gene. CDR3 length: 14 residues. Trimming took off 3 bases at V and 5 bases at J, with 8 bases between the two ends. CDR3 DNA: TGTGCCAGCAGCTTCGCGTCCAATAATTCACCCCTCCACTTT. Translated: CASSFASNNSPLHF.

The V call is TRBV7-8, the J call TRBJ1-3; tentatively, D is TRBD1 (6 bases). Germline V gene sequence: CDR1 SGHVS, CDR2 FQNEAQ. Between the trimmed V and J ends, which lost 2 bases and 2 bases, there was a span of 10 bases. This CDR3 has 15 residues. The CDR3 spells CASSLSSGAGNTIYF. CDR3 nucleotide sequence: TGTGCCAGCAGCTTAAGCTCAGGGGCTGGAAACACCATATATTTT. Full variable domain (outside the CDR3, taken from reference TRBV7-8 and TRBJ1-3): GAGVSQSPRYKVAKRGQDVALRCDPISGHVSLFWYQQALGQGPEFLTYFQNEAQLDKSGLPSDRFFAERPEGSVSTLKIQRTQQEDSAVYLCASSLSSGAGNTIYFGEGSWLTVV.

This chain connects TRBV9 to TRBJ2-3; 7 positions match TRBD2. This CDR3 is 13 amino acids long. V was clipped by 5 bases and J by 2 bases; unmatched bases: 2. Germline V CDR1 and CDR2: SGDLS, YYNGEE. The CDR3 DNA reads TGTGCCAGCAGTGGGGGGGTCACAGATACGCAGTATTTT. Translated, it gives CASSGGVTDTQYF. Supplemented by reference TRBV9 and TRBJ2-3, the full variable domain reads DSGVTQTPKHLITATGQRVTLRCSPRSGDLSVYWYQQSLDQGLQFLIQYYNGEERAKGNILERFSAQQFPDLHSELNLSSLELGDSALYFCASSGGVTDTQYFGPGTRLTVL.

This clone has a count of ten or more. The chain has TRBV5-4 and TRBJ2-2; TRBD1 matches 11 bases. CDR3 length: 17 residues. Germline CDR1 is SGHNT and CDR2 is YYREEE (reference sequence). V was clipped by 4 bases and J by 5 bases; unmatched bases: 10. CDR3 in DNA: TGTGCCAGCAGCCCTCTAGGGGACAGGGGGGAAACCGGGGAGCTGTTTTTT. This sequence encodes CASSPLGDRGETGELFF.

This rearrangement joins TRBV2 to TRBJ1-2; D possibly corresponds to TRBD1 (5 bases). The CDR3 has 17 residues. Germline CDR1 and CDR2: SNHLY and FYNNEI. The V gene lost 4 bases and the J gene lost 2 bases, with 20 bases spanning the gap. The CDR3: CASSGQGGGSGNYGYTF. CDR3 nucleotides: TGTGCCAGCAGTGGTCAGGGAGGAGGGAGTGGGAACTATGGCTACACCTTC.

This clone has only one observation. This may arise from a read error, as a much more abundant clone is one base away. The identical CDR3 is also encoded by other nucleotide sequences in the sample. The chain employs TRBV4-2 and TRBJ1-5, with 7 positions matching TRBD1. CDR1 and CDR2 (germline): LGHNA, YNFKEQ. CDR3 length: 16 residues. CDR3 nucleotides: TGTGCCAGCAGCCAAGGACAGGGATATAGCAATCAGCCTCAGCATTTT. This encodes CASSQGQGYSNQPQHF.

This clone was recorded a few times. The chain joins TRBV5-5 to TRBJ2-7; a weak D match, TRBD2 (5 bases). The CDR3 spans 13 residues. The germline CDR1 and CDR2 sequences are SGHKS and YYEKEE (reference sequence). V lost 2 bases, J lost 5 bases, and 11 bases lay in between. This CDR3 reads CASSFGVRNEQYF. The DNA of the CDR3 is TGTGCCAGCAGCTTCGGGGTGAGGAACGAGCAGTACTTC.

The chain links TRBV19 to TRBJ1-5, with D unclear. This CDR3 contains 15 residues. Germline V gives CDR1 LNHDA, CDR2 SQIVND (reference sequence). The V gene lost 3 bases and the J gene lost 1 base, with 10 bases spanning the gap. CDR3 loop: CASSILLRSNQPQHF. The CDR3 DNA reads as TGTGCCAGTAGTATCCTCCTCCGGAGCAATCAGCCCCAGCATTTT. Using reference TRBV19 and TRBJ1-5 for the parts outside the CDR3, the full variable domain is DGGITQSPKYLFRKEGQNVTLSCEQNLNHDAMYWYRQDPGQGLRLIYYSQIVNDFQKGDIAEGYSVSREKKESFPLTVTSAQKNPTAFYLCASSILLRSNQPQHFGDGTRLSIL.

The V gene is TRBV7-6, the J gene TRBJ1-2; D is undetermined. The germline CDR1 and CDR2 sequences are SGHVS and FNYEAQ. Trimming cost V 1 base and J 8 bases, with 14 bases left between them. The CDR3 covers 14 residues. This chain's CDR3 is CASSLEPGNEGYTF. The CDR3 DNA sequence: TGTGCCAGCAGCTTAGAACCCGGGAACGAGGGCTACACCTTC.

This CDR3 reads CASSSGGSIFYGYTF. The CDR3 DNA sequence: TGTGCCAGCAGCTCGGGGGGCAGCATCTTCTATGGCTACACCTTC. The V call is TRBV5-4, the J call TRBJ1-2; D might be TRBD1 (6 bases). V was cut by 3 bases and J by 4 bases, with 16 bases left in between. The CDR3 has 15 residues. CDR1 and CDR2 from the germline V gene are SGHNT and YYREEE (reference sequence). The whole variable domain, remainder taken from reference TRBV5-4 and TRBJ1-2, is ETGVTQSPTHLIKTRGQQVTLRCSSQSGHNTVSWYQQALGQGPQFIFQYYREEENGRGNFPPRFSGLQFPNYSSELNVNALELDDSALYLCASSSGGSIFYGYTFGSGTRLTVV.

This clone has ten or more counts. This rearrangement joins TRBV29-1 to TRBJ1-1; the match to TRBD1 covers 7 bases. J was trimmed by 6 bases and V by 7 bases; bases with no gene match: 5. CDR3 length equals 11 residues. Germline V lookup: CDR1 SQVTM, CDR2 ANQGSEA. The CDR3 loop reads CSAIRGAEAFF. In nucleotides, the CDR3 is TGCAGCGCCATCAGGGGGGCTGAAGCTTTCTTT. The whole variable domain, filled in from reference TRBV29-1 and TRBJ1-1, reads SAVISQKPSRDICQRGTSLTIQCQVDSQVTMMFWYRQQPGQSLTLIATANQGSEATYESGFVIDKFPISRPNLTFSTLTVSNMSPEDSSIYLCSAIRGAEAFFGQGTRLTVV.

This clone was observed a handful of times. This rearrangement joins TRBV5-1 to TRBJ2-7; 7 bases align to TRBD1. From germline, CDR1 is SGHRS and CDR2 YFSETQ. The V gene end was trimmed by 0 bases and the J gene end by 2 bases; junction bases not matched to a gene: 5. CDR3 size: 15 residues. In DNA form, the CDR3 reads TGCGCCAGCAGCTTGGCACAGGGGCCAGCCTACGAGCAGTACTTC. Protein product: CASSLAQGPAYEQYF.

This chain uses TRBV19 with TRBJ2-2; D is undetermined. This CDR3 region has 13 residues. V was shortened by 10 bases and J by 0 bases, with 9 bases between the two germline ends. The germline V gene encodes CDR1 LNHDA and CDR2 SQIVND (reference sequence). CDR3: CATPRPNTGELFF. CDR3 in DNA: TGTGCCACCCCACGACCGAACACCGGGGAGCTGTTTTTT.

The V and J genes are TRBV10-3 and TRBJ1-4; 8 bases are a match to TRBD1. This CDR3 contains 17 residues. Germline V gene lookup returns CDR1 ENHRY and CDR2 SYGVKD. J gave up 2 bases and V 3 bases, and 8 bases lay outside the gene matches. The CDR3 DNA is TGTGCCATCAGTGAAAACAGGGGGTTTTCGACTAATGAAAAACTGTTTTTT. It codes for CAISENRGFSTNEKLFF.

The genes are TRBV10-2 and TRBJ1-6, with TRBD1 matching over 7 bases. This CDR3 has 15 amino acids. V lost 0 bases, J lost 18 bases, and 14 bases stayed unmatched. Germline-derived CDR1 and CDR2 are WSHSY and SAAADI. This CDR3 reads CASSESTQRRGPAHF. CDR3 sequence (DNA): TGCGCCAGCAGTGAGTCGACCCAGAGGAGGGGGCCTGCCCACTTT.

On this clone itself: This CDR3 is also generated by other DNA sequences in the sample. This chain uses TRBV5-4 with TRBJ2-1, with TRBD2 matching over 12 bases. Germline CDR1 and CDR2: SGHNT and YYREEE (reference sequence). The CDR3 spans 17 residues. J lost 3 bases, V lost 0 bases, and 4 bases had no gene match. In DNA, the CDR3 is TGTGCCAGCAGCTTGGTACTAGCGGGGGGCGTCTACAATGAGCAGTTCTTC. It encodes CASSLVLAGGVYNEQFF.

This clone is a singleton in its sample. The chain recombines TRBV4-2 with TRBJ1-5, with D possibly matching TRBD1 (5 bases). The CDR3 is 15 residues long. Germline-derived CDR1 and CDR2 are LGHNA and YNFKEQ. V was shortened by 1 base and J by 5 bases, with 12 bases between the two germline ends. CDR3 coding DNA: TGTGCCAGCAGCCAAGCCGGCAGGGAGGATCAGCCCCAGCATTTT. Translating gives CASSQAGREDQPQHF.

The chain is built from TRBV7-9 and TRBJ2-1, with D unclear. CDR3 length: 13 amino acids. Germline V CDR1 and CDR2: SEHNR, FQNEAQ (reference sequence). Trimming removed 2 bases from V and 9 bases from J, with 11 bases in between. The CDR3 spells CASSLSQNGEQFF. The CDR3 DNA sequence: TGTGCCAGCAGCTTATCACAGAACGGTGAGCAGTTCTTC.

This clone was seen a handful of times. The gene calls are TRBV29-1 and TRBJ1-4; D unresolved. The CDR3 is 14 amino acids. Germline loops: CDR1 SQVTM, CDR2 ANQGSEA. The V end was cut by 5 bases, the J end by 5 bases, with 15 bases between. CDR3: CSVSPDGGNEKLFF. CDR3 DNA: TGCAGCGTTTCCCCCGACGGAGGAAATGAAAAACTGTTTTTT.

The chain is built from TRBV19 and TRBJ1-3; D perhaps matches TRBD1 (6 bases). Germline CDR1 LNHDA, CDR2 SQIVND (reference sequence). CDR3 length: 13 residues. Between the trimmed V and J ends, which lost 10 bases and 0 bases, there was a span of 10 bases. CDR3 residues: CATGHSSGNTIYF. CDR3 DNA sequence: TGTGCCACGGGACACAGCTCTGGAAACACCATATATTTT.

J is TRBJ1-1 and V is TRBV19; 11 nucleotides agree with TRBD1. The V and J ends lost 5 bases and 4 bases, in that order; junction bases with no gene match: 3. This CDR3 is 14 amino acids long. Germline CDR1 LNHDA, CDR2 SQIVND (reference sequence). In DNA form, the CDR3 reads TGTGCCAGTAGTTCCGGGACAGGGGGCACTGAAGCTTTCTTT. This translates into CASSSGTGGTEAFF. Based on the CDR3 plus reference TRBV19 and TRBJ1-1, the full variable domain is DGGITQSPKYLFRKEGQNVTLSCEQNLNHDAMYWYRQDPGQGLRLIYYSQIVNDFQKGDIAEGYSVSREKKESFPLTVTSAQKNPTAFYLCASSSGTGGTEAFFGQGTRLTVV.